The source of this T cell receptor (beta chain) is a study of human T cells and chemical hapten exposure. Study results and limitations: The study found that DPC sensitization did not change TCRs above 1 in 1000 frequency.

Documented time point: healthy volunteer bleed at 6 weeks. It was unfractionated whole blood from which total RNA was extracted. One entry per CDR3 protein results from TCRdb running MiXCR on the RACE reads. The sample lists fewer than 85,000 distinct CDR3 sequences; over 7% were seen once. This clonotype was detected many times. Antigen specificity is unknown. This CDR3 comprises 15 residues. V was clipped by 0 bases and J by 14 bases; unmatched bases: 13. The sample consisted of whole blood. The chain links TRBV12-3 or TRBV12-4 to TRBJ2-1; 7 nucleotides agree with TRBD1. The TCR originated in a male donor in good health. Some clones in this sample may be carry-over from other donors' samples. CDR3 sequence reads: CASSLAEVSTGEKFF. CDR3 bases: TGTGCCAGCAGTTTAGCGGAAGTTTCTACAGGGGAAAAGTTCTTC.